This TCR beta chain was identified in a study of blood T cell repertoires in COVID-19 (dated by TCRdb to 2020 to 2021). Regarding the complete study: The collaborator samples originated in the United States, Italy and Spain and spanned the acute and convalescent phases of COVID-19. Subjects who had been exposed to COVID-19, were actively infected with it, or had recovered from it provided the deeply sampled blood TCRbeta repertoires that made up the dataset. A de-identified subject ID, COVID-19 status, age in years and sex were almost always included in the sample metadata. The samples were drawn from the first 160 participants of the ongoing ImmuneRACE study and from about 1,200 subjects provided by 6 global collaborators. The prospective study material was composed of cDNA or gDNA derived from T cells, B-cell-depleted T cells, or PBMCs. Where HLA class I and class II types were available, the types were taken from metadata supplied by the sample provider, not from assay-based typing. The repertoires were made available in a free public database intended to serve as a resource for research on the immune response to SARS-CoV-2. The investigation overall reported the following: The quantity of clinical and demographic metadata differed by source and by participant and was supplied without curation.

TCRbeta CDR3 regions were amplified from genomic DNA using the immunoSEQ Assay, a bias-controlled multiplex PCR. As for the original processing: The number of nucleated cells in each sample was estimated from the amplification of reference gene primers within the assay. To quantify the absolute abundance of each unique TCRbeta CDR3 rearrangement, sequence reads were collapsed and filtered. For each sample, productive Simpson clonality was calculated as the square root of Simpson's diversity index across productive rearrangements. Held by TCRdb, this immuneACCESS table contains in-frame sequences only and omits some clones. Under half of the omission traces to an unresolved V gene where checked; the cause of the rest is unknown. The V and J calls and clone size are taken from that table; D and trimming were inferred from the DNA. The sample records hundreds of thousands of clones, roughly 89% of which are singletons. Of the sample, over 6% falls within the top ten clones.

A note on this clone: This clone's antigen is unknown. It has no much larger one-base neighbor in the sample; base qualities were not kept.

The CDR3 contains 14 residues, cysteine and phenylalanine counted. Here the CDR3 DNA is all that survives: 42 bases in frame from base 1. V trim: 5 bases; J trim: 4 bases; unmatched bases: 4. CDR1 MNHEY and CDR2 SVGAGI are derived from the germline V gene. In the prospective study, participants were roughly 18 to 90 years old, resided in around 25 geographic areas of the United States, and were enrolled through a virtual design. In the prospective study, cohorts were assigned on the basis of participant-reported clinical history obtained from a screening survey and a study questionnaire. ImmuneRACE Cohort 3 recovered participants were defined by two consecutive negative NP/OP PCR tests, healthcare professional clearance, or symptom resolution. In the prospective study, whole blood, serum and a nasopharyngeal or oropharyngeal swab were collected from each participant by mobile phlebotomists. Over a roughly two-month period, participants in the prospective study had the option of providing additional blood draws and questionnaires. Before DNA extraction, blood samples from the prospective study were shipped at room temperature or frozen.

The rearranged chain carries TRBV6-5 and TRBJ2-3, with 9 bases matching TRBD1. Sequencing input: PBMCs or T cells enriched from blood (not recorded which). This clonotype was obtained from a middle-aged woman who had recovered from COVID-19. This receptor carries the CDR3 CASSPGTGSDTQYF. The base sequence is TGTGCCAGCAGTCCCGGGACAGGGTCAGATACGCAGTATTTT.